A few counts support the clone carrying this T cell receptor (beta chain). Its matching antigen is unknown. TCRdb reanalysed the 5' RACE reads using MiXCR and keeps one entry per CDR3 protein. This sample has hundreds of thousands of distinct CDR3 sequences, with approximately 11% found just once. This entry is derived from a study of CD8 T cells in ankylosing spondylitis. Study observations and caveats: According to the report, clones linked to the disease were significantly enriched in matched synovial fluid samples taken from ankylosing spondylitis patients. Characteristic, it appeared, of ankylosing spondylitis blood was a TCR beta motif of roughly eight highly homologous variants.

This TCR derives from a male donor with ankylosing spondylitis. The material sequenced was blood, either unsorted or a sorted T cell fraction (not recorded which).

As DNA, the CDR3 is TGCAGTGCTTGGGGCTTCGAGACCGGGGAGCTGTTTTTT. This gives the protein CSAWGFETGELFF. This sequence joins TRBV20-1 and TRBJ2-2; D is perhaps TRBD1 (5 bases). V was trimmed by 5 bases and J by 5 bases, leaving 12 bases between them. CDR1 and CDR2 from the germline V gene are DFQATT and SNEGSKA (reference sequence). This CDR3 spans 13 amino acids.